This T cell receptor beta chain was sequenced in a study of T-cell memory formation after mild COVID-19. This clonotype was seen at least ten times. Its ends do not fully match the called genes, so a read error is possible. TCRdb called the 5' RACE reads again in MiXCR, with one record for every CDR3 protein. Counted here are about 350,000 distinct CDR3 sequences, roughly 15% occurring once; the ten biggest clones make up approximately 22%. The sequence was collected from a man aged 18 to 35 who had mild COVID-19 (a few samples of this study predate the infection). Cell type and time point are not known. Sequencing input: PBMCs or a T cell subset sorted from them (not recorded which).

The CDR3 coding sequence is TGCGCCAGCAGCCAAGACAGGTCATCCTACGAGCAGTACTTC. Protein product: CASSQDRSSYEQYF. This chain links TRBV4-2 with TRBJ2-7, with a weak D call TRBD1 (6 bases). The germline V gene has CDR1 LGHNA and CDR2 YNFKEQ. The CDR3 has 14 amino acids.